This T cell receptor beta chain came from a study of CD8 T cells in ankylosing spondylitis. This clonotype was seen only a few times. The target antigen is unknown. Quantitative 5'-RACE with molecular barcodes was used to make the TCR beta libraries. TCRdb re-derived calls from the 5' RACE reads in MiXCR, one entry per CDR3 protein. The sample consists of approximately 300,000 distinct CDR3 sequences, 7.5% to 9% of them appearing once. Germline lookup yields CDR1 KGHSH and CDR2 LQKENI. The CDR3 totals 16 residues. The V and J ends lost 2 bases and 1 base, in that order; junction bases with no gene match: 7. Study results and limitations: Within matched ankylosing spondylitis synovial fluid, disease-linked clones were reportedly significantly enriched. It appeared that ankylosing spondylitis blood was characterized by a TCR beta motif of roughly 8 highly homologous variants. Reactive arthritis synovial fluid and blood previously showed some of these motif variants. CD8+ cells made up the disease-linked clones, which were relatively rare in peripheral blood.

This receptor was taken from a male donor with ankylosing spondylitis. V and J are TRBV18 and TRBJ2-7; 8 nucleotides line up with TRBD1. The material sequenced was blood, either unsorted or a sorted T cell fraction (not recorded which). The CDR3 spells CASSPEPRTGSYEQYF. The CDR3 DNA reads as TGTGCCAGCTCACCAGAGCCTAGGACAGGGTCCTACGAGCAGTACTTC. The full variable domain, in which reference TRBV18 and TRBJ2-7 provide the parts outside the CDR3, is NAGVMQNPRHLVRRRGQEARLRCSPMKGHSHVYWYRQLPEEGLKFMVYLQKENIIDESGMPKERFSAEFPKEGPSILRIQQVVRGDSAAYFCASSPEPRTGSYEQYFGPGTRLTVT.